The 12 T cell receptor beta chains below all came from one sample that was sequenced in a study of blood T cell repertoires in COVID-19. The data were produced by immunoSEQ multiplex PCR, yet TCRdb's version contains in-frame clones alone and is incomplete. The data show over 45,000 clones, 65% to 85% seen once. Sample: peripheral blood. Receptors originate from a man aged 45-65 years with active COVID-19.

The rearrangement joins TRBV29-1 to TRBJ1-1; no firm D call. CDR3 size: 12 residues. Germline V gene lookup returns CDR1 SQVTM and CDR2 ANQGSEA. V shed 1 base and J shed 8 bases, with 11 bases lying between them. This chain's CDR3 is CSVEGRATEAFF. The CDR3 DNA reads TGCAGCGTTGAAGGGAGGGCGACAGAAGCTTTCTTT.

The gene calls are TRBV5-1 and TRBJ1-2; 8 nucleotides line up with TRBD1. Trimming at V came to 1 base and at J to 6 bases, leaving 8 bases not matched to a gene. CDR1 is SGHRS and CDR2 is YFSETQ in the germline V gene. This CDR3 is 15 amino acids long. Written as DNA, the CDR3 is TGCGCCAGCAGCTTGTGGGGCGACAGGGGCAATGGCTACACCTTC. It translates to CASSLWGDRGNGYTF.

This chain connects TRBV6-2 or TRBV6-3 to TRBJ2-5; tentative D call: TRBD2 (5 bases). V was shortened by 7 bases and J by 4 bases, with 16 bases between the two germline ends. The germline CDR1 and CDR2 sequences are MNHEY and SVGEGT. This CDR3 contains 14 residues. This CDR3 is CASTPRGLRETQYF. CDR3 DNA: TGTGCCAGCACCCCCCGAGGGCTCCGAGAGACCCAGTACTTC.

The V call is TRBV2, the J call TRBJ2-7; TRBD1 matches 9 bases. CDR1 is SNHLY and CDR2 is FYNNEI in the germline V gene. CDR3 length equals 13 residues. The junction had 3 bases not matched to a gene; V was cut back by 6 bases and J by 3 bases. The CDR3 bases are TGTGCCAGCAGCTGGGGACAGGGCTACGAGCAGTACTTC. This encodes CASSWGQGYEQYF.

The chain has TRBV27 and TRBJ2-2; 10 positions agree with TRBD1. V lost 6 bases and J lost 4; bases outside the gene matches: 17. The CDR3 spans 19 residues. The V gene's germline CDR1 is MNHEY and CDR2 SMNVEV (reference sequence). CDR3 protein: CASRPYSTGGLGFTGELFF. CDR3 sequence (DNA): TGTGCCAGCAGACCATACTCGACAGGGGGCTTGGGGTTCACCGGGGAGCTGTTTTTT.

The chain carries TRBV2 and TRBJ2-1; tentatively, D is TRBD1 (6 bases). Germline V gene sequence: CDR1 SNHLY, CDR2 FYNNEI. The CDR3 covers 15 residues. Deletions cut 8 bases from V and 0 bases from J, with 14 bases between. The CDR3 sequence: CASGAGVGSYNEQFF. In nucleotides, the CDR3 is TGTGCCAGCGGGGCAGGGGTGGGCTCCTACAATGAGCAGTTCTTC.

The chain's CDR3 is CATWGQNTGELFF. In DNA form, the CDR3 reads TGTGCCACCTGGGGCCAGAACACCGGGGAGCTGTTTTTT. The genes are TRBV5-4 and TRBJ2-2, with D possibly TRBD1 on 5 matching bases. V lost 9 bases, J lost 1 base, and 10 bases lay in between. This CDR3 is 13 amino acids long. Germline CDR1 reads SGHNT; CDR2 reads YYREEE (reference sequence).

The chain uses TRBV28 and TRBJ1-5; 8 bases fit TRBD1. V shed 9 bases and J 7 bases; nucleotides not matched to a gene: 8. The length of the CDR3 is 13 residues. Germline CDR1 is MDHEN and CDR2 is SYDVKM. The CDR3 nucleotides read TGTGCCAGTAGACAGGGGATCAGCCAGCCCCAGCATTTT. It encodes CASRQGISQPQHF. Looking up the rest from reference TRBV28 and TRBJ1-5 gives the full variable domain: DVKVTQSSRYLVKRTGEKVFLECVQDMDHENMFWYRQDPGLGLRLIYFSYDVKMKEKGDIPEGYSVSREKKERFSLILESASTNQTSMYLCASRQGISQPQHFGDGTRLSIL.

The gene calls are TRBV6-5 and TRBJ1-1; D is perhaps TRBD1 (5 bases). V was clipped by 2 bases and J by 1 base, with 8 bases between them. The germline CDR1 and CDR2 sequences are MNHEY and SVGAGI. CDR3 length: 14 amino acids. The CDR3 reads CASSYRGWNTEAFF. DNA of the CDR3: TGTGCCAGCAGTTACAGGGGCTGGAACACTGAAGCTTTCTTT.

This clone occurred once. The chain couples TRBV19 to TRBJ1-6; 9 nucleotides line up with TRBD1. Germline V lookup: CDR1 LNHDA, CDR2 SQIVND (reference sequence). Losses at the gene ends were 4 bases for V and 14 bases for J; bases not matched to a gene: 9. The CDR3 is 14 amino acids. Here the CDR3 DNA reads TGTGCCAGTAGTAACGGACAGGGGTTTTTCGCCCTCCACTTT. It codes for CASSNGQGFFALHF.

CDR3 bases: TGCGCCAGCAGCCAAGGGAGCGGGGCTAGCTCCTACGAGCAGTACTTC. Translating it yields CASSQGSGASSYEQYF. The gene calls are TRBV4-1 and TRBJ2-7, with 7 bases aligning to TRBD2. The CDR3 runs 16 residues. The J segment lost 0 bases and the V segment lost 1 base, leaving 6 bases of the junction unmatched. From germline, CDR1 is MGHRA and CDR2 YSYEKL.

This clone was seen once. The V call is TRBV27, the J call TRBJ1-1; D unresolved. This CDR3 has 13 residues. The V gene's germline CDR1 is MNHEY and CDR2 SMNVEV (reference sequence). V was shortened by 2 bases and J by 6 bases, with 10 bases between the two germline ends. CDR3 coding DNA: TGTGCCAGCAGTTTAACGGGTGGCGCTGAAGCTTTCTTT. Translation: CASSLTGGAEAFF.